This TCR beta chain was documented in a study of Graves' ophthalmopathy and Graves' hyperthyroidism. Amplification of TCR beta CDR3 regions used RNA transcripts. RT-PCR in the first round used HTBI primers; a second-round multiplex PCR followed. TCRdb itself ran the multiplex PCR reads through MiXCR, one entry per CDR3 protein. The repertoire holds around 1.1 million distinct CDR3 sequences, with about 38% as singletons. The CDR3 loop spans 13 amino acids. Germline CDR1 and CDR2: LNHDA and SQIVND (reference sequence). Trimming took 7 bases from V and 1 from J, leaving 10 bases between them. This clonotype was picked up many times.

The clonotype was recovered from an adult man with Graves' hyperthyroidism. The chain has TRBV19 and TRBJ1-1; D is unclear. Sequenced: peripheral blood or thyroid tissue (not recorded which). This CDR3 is CASMWQPNTEAFF. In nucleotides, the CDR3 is TGTGCCAGTATGTGGCAGCCGAACACTGAAGCTTTCTTT.